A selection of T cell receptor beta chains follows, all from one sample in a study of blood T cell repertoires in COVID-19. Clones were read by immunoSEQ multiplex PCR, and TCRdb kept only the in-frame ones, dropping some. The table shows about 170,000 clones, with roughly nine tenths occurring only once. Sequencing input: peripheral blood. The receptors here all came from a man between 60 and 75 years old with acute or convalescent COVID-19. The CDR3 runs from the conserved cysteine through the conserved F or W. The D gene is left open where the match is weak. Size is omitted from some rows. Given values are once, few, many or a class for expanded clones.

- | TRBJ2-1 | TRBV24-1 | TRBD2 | CATSDPGLAGRGREQFF | TGTGCCACCAGTGATCCGGGACTAGCAGGGCGGGGTCGAGAGCAGTTCTTC
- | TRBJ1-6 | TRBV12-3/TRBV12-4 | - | CASSPGISPLHF | TGTGCCAGCAGTCCAGGGATCTCACCCCTCCACTTT
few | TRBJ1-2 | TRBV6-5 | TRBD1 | CASSYKSRPGQGFLF | TGTGCCAGCAGTTACAAATCGCGGCCGGGACAGGGGTTTTTATTC
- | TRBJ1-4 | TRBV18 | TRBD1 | CASSPTGQGSEKLFF | TGTGCCAGCTCACCTACAGGACAGGGGAGTGAAAAACTGTTTTTT
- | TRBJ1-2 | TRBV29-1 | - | CSSGTLVNGYTF | TGCAGCTCCGGGACACTGGTTAATGGCTACACCTTC
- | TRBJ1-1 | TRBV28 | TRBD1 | CASRTTGGADTEAFF | TGTGCCAGCAGAACAACAGGGGGCGCGGACACTGAAGCTTTCTTT
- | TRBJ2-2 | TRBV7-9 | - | CASSSRASNTGELFF | TGTGCCAGCAGCTCCAGGGCCTCGAACACCGGGGAGCTGTTTTTT
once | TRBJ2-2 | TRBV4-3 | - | CASSQEWGRGAGELFF | TGCGCCAGCAGCCAAGAATGGGGCAGGGGGGCCGGGGAGCTGTTTTTT
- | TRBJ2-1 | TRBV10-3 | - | CAISEWAVSSYNEQFF | TGTGCCATCAGTGAGTGGGCCGTGAGCTCCTACAATGAGCAGTTCTTC
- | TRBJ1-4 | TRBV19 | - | CASTERGGGEKLFF | TGTGCCAGTACCGAAAGGGGGGGTGGTGAAAAACTGTTTTTT
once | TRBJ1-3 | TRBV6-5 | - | CASSLSSWGGNTIYF | TGTGCCAGCAGCCTATCGAGCTGGGGCGGAAACACCATATATTTT
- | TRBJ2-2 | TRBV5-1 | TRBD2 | CASSSTSGGLDTGELFF | TGCGCCAGCAGCTCCACTAGCGGGGGGTTAGACACCGGGGAGCTGTTTTTT
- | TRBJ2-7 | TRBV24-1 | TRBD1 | CATSDPQGGYEQYF | TGTGCCACCAGTGATCCACAGGGGGGCTACGAGCAGTACTTC
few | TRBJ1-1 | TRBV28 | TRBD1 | CASSFRDREAFF | TGTGCCAGCAGTTTCCGGGACAGGGAAGCTTTCTTT
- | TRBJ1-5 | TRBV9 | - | CASSPRTPSNQPQHF | TGTGCCAGCAGCCCGAGGACACCTAGCAATCAGCCCCAGCATTTT
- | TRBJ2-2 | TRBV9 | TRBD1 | CASSVRTGPASNTGELFF | TGTGCCAGCAGCGTCCGGACAGGCCCGGCCTCGAACACCGGGGAGCTGTTTTTT
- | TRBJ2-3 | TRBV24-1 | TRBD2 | CATSEYGTTSTDTQYF | TGTGCCACCAGTGAATACGGGACTACCAGCACAGATACGCAGTATTTT
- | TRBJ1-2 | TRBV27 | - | CASSFRGSNYGYTF | TGTGCCAGCAGTTTCCGGGGGTCTAACTATGGCTACACCTTC
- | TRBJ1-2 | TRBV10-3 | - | CAIGGGDNYGYTF | TGTGCCATCGGCGGCGGTGATAACTATGGCTACACCTTC
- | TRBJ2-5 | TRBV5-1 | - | CASSLELDAGTQYF | TGCGCCAGCAGCTTGGAACTCGACGCGGGGACCCAGTACTTC
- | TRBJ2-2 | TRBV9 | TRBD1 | CASSRLDRGDTGELFF | TGTGCCAGCAGCCGGCTCGACAGGGGGGATACCGGGGAGCTGTTTTTT
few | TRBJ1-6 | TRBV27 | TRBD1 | CASSRTGGRMTPLHF | TGTGCCAGCAGTCGGACAGGGGGCCGAATGACACCCCTCCACTTT
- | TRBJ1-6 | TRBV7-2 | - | CASSSSMSSYNSPLHF | TGTGCCAGCAGCTCCTCAATGAGCTCCTATAATTCACCCCTCCACTTT
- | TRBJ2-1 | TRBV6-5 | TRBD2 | CASSRLAEPNEQFF | TGTGCCAGCAGTCGGCTAGCGGAACCCAATGAGCAGTTCTTC
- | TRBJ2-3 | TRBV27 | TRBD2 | CASRRQAGGPGFTDTQYF | TGTGCCAGCAGACGCCAAGCGGGGGGGCCGGGGTTCACAGATACGCAGTATTTT
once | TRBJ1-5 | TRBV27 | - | CASSSFNQPQHF | TGTGCCAGCAGTTCTTTCAATCAGCCCCAGCATTTT
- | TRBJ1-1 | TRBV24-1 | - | CATSEPAGEAFF | TGTGCCACCAGTGAACCGGCAGGGGAAGCTTTCTTT
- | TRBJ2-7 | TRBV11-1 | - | CASSLAGGSYEQYF | TGTGCCAGCAGCTTAGCAGGGGGCTCCTACGAGCAGTACTTC
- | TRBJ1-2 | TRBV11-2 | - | CASSPRQGSGYTF | TGTGCCAGCAGCCCCCGGCAGGGCTCTGGCTACACCTTC
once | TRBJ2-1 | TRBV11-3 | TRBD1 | CASSPSAGQVYNEQFF | TGTGCCAGCAGCCCCTCTGCGGGACAGGTCTACAATGAGCAGTTCTTC
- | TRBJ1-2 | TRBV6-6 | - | CASSYSKGEYGYTF | TGTGCCAGCAGTTACTCGAAGGGGGAGTATGGCTACACCTTC
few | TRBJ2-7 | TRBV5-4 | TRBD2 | CASSRDYANEQYF | TGTGCCAGCAGCCGGGACTACGCTAACGAGCAGTACTTC
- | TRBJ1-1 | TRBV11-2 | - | CASSLMKGRSTEAFF | TGTGCCAGCAGCTTAATGAAGGGGCGGAGCACTGAAGCTTTCTTT
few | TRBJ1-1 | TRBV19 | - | CASETGMNTEAFF | TGTGCCAGTGAGACGGGGATGAACACTGAAGCTTTCTTT
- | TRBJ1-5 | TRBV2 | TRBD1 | CASSATGGAGQPQHF | TGTGCCAGCAGTGCGACAGGGGGAGCGGGTCAGCCCCAGCATTTT
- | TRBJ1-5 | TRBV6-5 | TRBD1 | CASSVTGTGYQPQHF | TGTGCCAGCAGCGTTACCGGGACAGGGTATCAGCCCCAGCATTTT
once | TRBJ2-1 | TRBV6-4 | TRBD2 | CASSDSAGGTYNEQFF | TGTGCCAGCAGTGACTCTGCGGGAGGTACCTACAATGAGCAGTTCTTC
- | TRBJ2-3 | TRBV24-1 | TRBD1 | CATSDSGQGRTDTQYF | TGTGCCACCAGTGACTCCGGACAGGGGCGGACAGATACGCAGTATTTT
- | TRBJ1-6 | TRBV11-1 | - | CASSLLAGDSPLHF | TGTGCCAGCAGCTTACTTGCAGGGGACTCACCCCTCCACTTT
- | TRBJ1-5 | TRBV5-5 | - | CASSGAGNQPQHF | TGTGCCAGCAGCGGGGCAGGGAACCAGCCCCAGCATTTT
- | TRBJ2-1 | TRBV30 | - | CAWSVLYGSQNEQFF | TGTGCCTGGAGTGTACTTTACGGGAGTCAGAATGAGCAGTTCTTC
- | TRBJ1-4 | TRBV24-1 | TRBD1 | CATGNAGQGGEKLFF | TGTGCCACCGGTAATGCGGGACAGGGCGGCGAAAAACTGTTTTTT
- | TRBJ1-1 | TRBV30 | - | CAWSVLRGRGMNTEAFF | TGTGCCTGGAGTGTACTTAGAGGGAGGGGTATGAACACTGAAGCTTTCTTT
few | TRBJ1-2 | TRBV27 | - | CASSERGLLGYTF | TGTGCCAGCAGTGAACGGGGACTGCTGGGCTACACCTTC
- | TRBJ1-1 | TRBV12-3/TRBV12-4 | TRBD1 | CVSSRTGGTEAFF | TGTGTGAGCAGCCGGACAGGGGGGACTGAAGCTTTCTTT
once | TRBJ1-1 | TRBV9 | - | CASSVGNGGSTEAFF | TGTGCCAGCAGCGTAGGCAACGGGGGAAGTACTGAAGCTTTCTTT
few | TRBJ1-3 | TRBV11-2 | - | CASSSRMGTGNTIYF | TGTGCCAGCAGCTCCCGGATGGGCACTGGAAACACCATATATTTT
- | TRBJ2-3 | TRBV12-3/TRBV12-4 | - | CASSSGQRGTQYF | TGTGCCAGCAGTTCGGGACAAAGAGGCACGCAGTATTTT
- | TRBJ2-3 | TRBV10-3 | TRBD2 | CAISDSGTSGVTDTQYF | TGTGCCATCAGTGACTCCGGGACTAGCGGGGTCACAGATACGCAGTATTTT
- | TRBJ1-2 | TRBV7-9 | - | CASSVLGLIYGYTF | TGTGCCAGCAGCGTACTAGGGCTGATCTATGGCTACACCTTC
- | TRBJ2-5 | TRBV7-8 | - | CASSPRRKGGQETQYF | TGTGCCAGCAGCCCCCGAAGAAAGGGGGGGCAAGAGACCCAGTACTTC
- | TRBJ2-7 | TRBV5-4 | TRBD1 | CASSFKWTGNYEQYF | TGTGCCAGCAGCTTTAAATGGACAGGCAACTACGAGCAGTACTTC
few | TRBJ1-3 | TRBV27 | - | CASSPTVSSGNTIYF | TGTGCCAGCAGCCCAACAGTAAGCTCTGGAAACACCATATATTTT
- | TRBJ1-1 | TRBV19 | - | CASTWGGTEAFF | TGTGCCAGTACGTGGGGCGGCACTGAAGCTTTCTTT
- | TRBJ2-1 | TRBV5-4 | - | CASSYSGIDNEQFF | TGTGCCAGCAGCTACAGCGGTATAGACAATGAGCAGTTCTTC
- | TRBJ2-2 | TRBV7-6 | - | CASSLRTDKLFF | TGTGCCAGCAGCCTTAGGACAGACAAGCTGTTTTTT
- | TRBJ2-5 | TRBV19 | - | CASSIVSSVETQYF | TGTGCCAGTAGTATAGTATCCTCAGTGGAGACCCAGTACTTC
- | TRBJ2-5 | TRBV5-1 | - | CASSLGSPGETQYF | TGCGCCAGCAGCTTGGGGTCCCCGGGGGAGACCCAGTACTTC